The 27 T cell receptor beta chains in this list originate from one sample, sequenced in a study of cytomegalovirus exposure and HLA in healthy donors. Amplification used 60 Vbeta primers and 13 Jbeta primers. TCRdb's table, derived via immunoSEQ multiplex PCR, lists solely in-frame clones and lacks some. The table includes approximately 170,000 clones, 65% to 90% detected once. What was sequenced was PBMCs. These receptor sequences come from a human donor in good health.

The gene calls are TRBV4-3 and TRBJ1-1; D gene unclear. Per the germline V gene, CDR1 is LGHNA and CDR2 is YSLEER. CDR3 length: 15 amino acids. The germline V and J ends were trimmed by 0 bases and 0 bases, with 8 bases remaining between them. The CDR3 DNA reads TGCGCCAGCAGCCAAGACGGTAGAATGAACACTGAAGCTTTCTTT. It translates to CASSQDGRMNTEAFF.

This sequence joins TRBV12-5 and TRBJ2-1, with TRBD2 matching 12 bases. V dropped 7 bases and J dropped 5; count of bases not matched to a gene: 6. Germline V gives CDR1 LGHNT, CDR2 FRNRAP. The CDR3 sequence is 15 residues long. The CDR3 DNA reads TGTGCTAGTGCCAAACTAGCGGGGGGTAACAATGAGCAGTTCTTC. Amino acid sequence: CASAKLAGGNNEQFF.

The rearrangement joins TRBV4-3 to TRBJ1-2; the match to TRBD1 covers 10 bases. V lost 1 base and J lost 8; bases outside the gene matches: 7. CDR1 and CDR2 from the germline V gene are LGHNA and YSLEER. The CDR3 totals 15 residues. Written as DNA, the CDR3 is TGCGCCAGCAGCCAAGGAAGCGGGACAGGGGAAGGCTACACCTTC. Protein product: CASSQGSGTGEGYTF.

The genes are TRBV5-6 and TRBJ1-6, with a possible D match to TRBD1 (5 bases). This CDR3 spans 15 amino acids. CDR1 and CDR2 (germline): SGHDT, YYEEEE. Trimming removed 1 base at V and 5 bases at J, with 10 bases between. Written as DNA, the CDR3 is TGTGCCAGCAGCTTGCCACAGGTGCATAATTCACCCCTCCACTTT. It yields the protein CASSLPQVHNSPLHF.

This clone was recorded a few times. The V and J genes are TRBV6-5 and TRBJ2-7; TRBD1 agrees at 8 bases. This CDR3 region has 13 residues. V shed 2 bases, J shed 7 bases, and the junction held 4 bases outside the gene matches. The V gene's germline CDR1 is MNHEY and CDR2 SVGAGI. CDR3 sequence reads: CASSYGQGREQYF. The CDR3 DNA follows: TGTGCCAGCAGTTACGGACAGGGCCGAGAGCAGTACTTC.

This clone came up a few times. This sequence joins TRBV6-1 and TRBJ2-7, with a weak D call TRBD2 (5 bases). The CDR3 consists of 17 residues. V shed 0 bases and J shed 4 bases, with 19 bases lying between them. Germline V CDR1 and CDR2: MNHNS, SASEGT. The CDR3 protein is CASSEAHHGGLVYEQYF. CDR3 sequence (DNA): TGTGCCAGCAGTGAAGCGCATCACGGCGGGTTGGTGTACGAGCAGTACTTC.

The CDR3 is CASSRRQGAGYEQYF. The CDR3 nucleotides are TGTGCCAGTAGTAGACGACAGGGGGCGGGATACGAGCAGTACTTC. The V gene is TRBV19, the J gene TRBJ2-7, with 10 nucleotides matching TRBD1. Trimming took 4 bases from V and 4 from J; bases not matched to a gene: 7. The CDR3 sequence is 15 residues long. Germline V gene lookup returns CDR1 LNHDA and CDR2 SQIVND (reference sequence).

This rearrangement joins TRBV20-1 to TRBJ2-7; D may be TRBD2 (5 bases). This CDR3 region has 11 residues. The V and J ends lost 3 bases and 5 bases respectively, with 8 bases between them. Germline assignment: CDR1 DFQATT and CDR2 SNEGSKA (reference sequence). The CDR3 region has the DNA TGCAGTGCTAGTCTACTAGACGAGCAGTACTTC. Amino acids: CSASLLDEQYF.

CDR3: CASSRGIGSEGNQPQHF. In nucleotides, the CDR3 is TGCGCCAGCAGCCGAGGAATAGGGTCGGAGGGCAATCAGCCCCAGCATTTT. The rearrangement uses TRBV4-1 and TRBJ1-5; D ambiguous. The CDR3 has 17 residues. The germline gives CDR1 MGHRA, CDR2 YSYEKL. V lost 4 bases and J 2 bases, leaving 18 bases between the germline ends.

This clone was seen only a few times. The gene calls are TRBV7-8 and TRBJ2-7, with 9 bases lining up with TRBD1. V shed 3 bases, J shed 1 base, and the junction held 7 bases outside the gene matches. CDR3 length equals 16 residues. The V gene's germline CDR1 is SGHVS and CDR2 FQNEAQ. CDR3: CASSFNTGQGSYEQYF. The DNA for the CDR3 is TGTGCCAGCAGCTTTAATACGGGACAGGGTTCCTACGAGCAGTACTTC.

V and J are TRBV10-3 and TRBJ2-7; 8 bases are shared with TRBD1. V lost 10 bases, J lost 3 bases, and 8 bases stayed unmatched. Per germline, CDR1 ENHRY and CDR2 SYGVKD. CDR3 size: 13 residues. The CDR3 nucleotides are TGTGCCACACTCCCGGACAGGGACTACGAGCAGTACTTC. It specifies CATLPDRDYEQYF.

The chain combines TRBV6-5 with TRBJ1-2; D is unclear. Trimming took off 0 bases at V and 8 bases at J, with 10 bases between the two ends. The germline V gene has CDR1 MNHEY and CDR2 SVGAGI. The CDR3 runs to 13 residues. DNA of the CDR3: TGTGCCAGCAGTTACTCAAACTGGGAGGGCTACACCTTC. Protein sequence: CASSYSNWEGYTF.

CDR3 nucleotides: TGCGCCAGCAGCCAAGATGGGACAGGGAATAATGAGCAGTTCTTC. Its translation: CASSQDGTGNNEQFF. The genes are TRBV4-1 and TRBJ2-1; 9 positions agree with TRBD1. The CDR3 consists of 15 residues. The trim removed 0 bases at V and 7 bases at J, leaving 4 bases unmatched. Germline values: CDR1 MGHRA, CDR2 YSYEKL.

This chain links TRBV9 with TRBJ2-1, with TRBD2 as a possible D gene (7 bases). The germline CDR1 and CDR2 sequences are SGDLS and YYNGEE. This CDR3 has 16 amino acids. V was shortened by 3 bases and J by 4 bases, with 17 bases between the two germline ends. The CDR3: CASSATRGPIYNEQFF. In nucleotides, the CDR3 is TGTGCCAGCAGCGCGACGCGGGGGCCGATATACAATGAGCAGTTCTTC.

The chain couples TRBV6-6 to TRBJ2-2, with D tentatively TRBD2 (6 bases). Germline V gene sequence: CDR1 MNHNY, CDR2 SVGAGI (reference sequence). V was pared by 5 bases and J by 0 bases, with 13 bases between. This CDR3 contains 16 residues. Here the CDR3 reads CASSRDSYANTGELFF. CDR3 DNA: TGTGCCAGCAGTCGGGACTCCTACGCGAACACCGGGGAGCTGTTTTTT.

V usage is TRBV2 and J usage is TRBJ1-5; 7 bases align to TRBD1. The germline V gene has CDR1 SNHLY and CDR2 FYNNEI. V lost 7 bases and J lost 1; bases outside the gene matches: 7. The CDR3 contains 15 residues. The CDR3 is CASTKTGVSNQPQHF. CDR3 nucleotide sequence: TGTGCCAGCACAAAAACAGGGGTAAGCAATCAGCCCCAGCATTTT.

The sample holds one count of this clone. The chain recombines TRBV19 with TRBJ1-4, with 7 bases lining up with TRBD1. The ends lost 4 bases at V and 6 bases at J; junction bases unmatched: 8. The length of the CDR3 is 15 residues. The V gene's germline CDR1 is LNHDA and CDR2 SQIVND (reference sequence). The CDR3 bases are TGTGCCAGTAGTAACAGTAGGGACAGCGATGAAAAACTGTTTTTT. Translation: CASSNSRDSDEKLFF.

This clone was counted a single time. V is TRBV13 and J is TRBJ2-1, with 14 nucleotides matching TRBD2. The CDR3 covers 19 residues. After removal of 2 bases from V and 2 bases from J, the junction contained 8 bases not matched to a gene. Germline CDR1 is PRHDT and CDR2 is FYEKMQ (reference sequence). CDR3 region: CASSLSGTSGGLAYNEQFF. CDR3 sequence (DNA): TGTGCCAGCAGCTTAAGTGGGACTAGCGGGGGCCTAGCCTACAATGAGCAGTTCTTC.

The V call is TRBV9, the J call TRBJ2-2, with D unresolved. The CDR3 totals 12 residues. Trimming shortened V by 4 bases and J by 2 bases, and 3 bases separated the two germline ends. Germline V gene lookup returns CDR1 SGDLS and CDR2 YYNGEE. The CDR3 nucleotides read TGTGCCAGCAGCCCTAACACCGGGGAGCTGTTTTTT. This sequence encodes CASSPNTGELFF.

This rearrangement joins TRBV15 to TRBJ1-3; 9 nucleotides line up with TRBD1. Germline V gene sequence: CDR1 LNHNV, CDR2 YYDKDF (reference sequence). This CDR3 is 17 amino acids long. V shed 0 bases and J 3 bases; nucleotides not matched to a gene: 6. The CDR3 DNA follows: TGTGCCACCAGCAGAGACCGTACAGGGGGCTTTGGAAACACCATATATTTT. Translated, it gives CATSRDRTGGFGNTIYF.

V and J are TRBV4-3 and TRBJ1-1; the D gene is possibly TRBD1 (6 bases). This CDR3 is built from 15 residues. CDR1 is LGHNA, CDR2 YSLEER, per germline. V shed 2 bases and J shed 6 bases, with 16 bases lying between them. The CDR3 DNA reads TGCGCCAGCAGCCAAACCTCAACGGGACATCCTGAAGCTTTCTTT. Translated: CASSQTSTGHPEAFF.

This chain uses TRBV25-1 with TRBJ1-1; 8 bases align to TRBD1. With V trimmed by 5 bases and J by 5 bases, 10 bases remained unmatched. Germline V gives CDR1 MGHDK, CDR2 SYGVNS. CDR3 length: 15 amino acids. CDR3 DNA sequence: TGTGCCAGCAGTTTGGGGCAGGGGGCGGGAACTGAAGCTTTCTTT. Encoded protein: CASSLGQGAGTEAFF.

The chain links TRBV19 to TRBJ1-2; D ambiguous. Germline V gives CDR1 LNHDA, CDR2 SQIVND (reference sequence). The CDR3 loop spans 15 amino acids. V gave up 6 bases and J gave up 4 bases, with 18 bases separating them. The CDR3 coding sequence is TGTGCCAGTAGCCCGCGGATAAAGACTGCCTATGGCTACACCTTC. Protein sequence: CASSPRIKTAYGYTF.

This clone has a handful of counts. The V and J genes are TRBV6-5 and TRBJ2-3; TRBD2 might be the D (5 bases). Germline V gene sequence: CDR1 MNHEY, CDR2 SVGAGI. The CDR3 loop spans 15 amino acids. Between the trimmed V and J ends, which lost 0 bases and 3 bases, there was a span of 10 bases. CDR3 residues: CASSYSIPGTDTQYF. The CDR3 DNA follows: TGTGCCAGCAGTTACTCGATTCCGGGGACAGATACGCAGTATTTT.

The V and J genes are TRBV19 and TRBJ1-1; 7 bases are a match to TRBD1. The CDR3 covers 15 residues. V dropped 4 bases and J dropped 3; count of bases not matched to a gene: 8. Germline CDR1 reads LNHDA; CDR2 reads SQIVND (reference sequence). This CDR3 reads CASSTTDRLYTEAFF. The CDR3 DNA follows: TGTGCCAGTAGTACAACGGACAGGTTGTACACTGAAGCTTTCTTT.

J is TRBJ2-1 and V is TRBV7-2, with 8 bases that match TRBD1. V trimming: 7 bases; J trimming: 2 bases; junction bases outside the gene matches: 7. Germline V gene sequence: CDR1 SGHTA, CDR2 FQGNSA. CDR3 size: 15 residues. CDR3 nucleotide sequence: TGTGCCAGCACCAACCCGGGACAGGCCTACAATGAGCAGTTCTTC. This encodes CASTNPGQAYNEQFF.

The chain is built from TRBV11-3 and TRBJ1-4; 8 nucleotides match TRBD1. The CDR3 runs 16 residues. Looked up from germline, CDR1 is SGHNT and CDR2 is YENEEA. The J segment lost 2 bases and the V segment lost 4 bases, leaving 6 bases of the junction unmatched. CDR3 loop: CASSSRRTGTNEKLFF. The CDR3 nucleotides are TGTGCCAGCAGCTCCAGGAGGACAGGGACTAATGAAAAACTGTTTTTT.